This T cell receptor (beta chain) is from a study of blood T cell repertoires in COVID-19 (dated by TCRdb to between 2020 and 2021). Looking at the study overall: Samples covering the acute and convalescent phases of COVID-19 were provided by collaborators in the United States, Italy and Spain. The prospective study material was composed of cDNA or gDNA derived from T cells, B-cell-depleted T cells, or PBMCs. Deeply sampled blood TCRbeta repertoires from subjects exposed to, actively infected with, or recovered from COVID-19 were included in the dataset. The repertoires were released in a freely available public database intended as a resource for research on the immune response to SARS-CoV-2. Samples were obtained from the ongoing ImmuneRACE study (first 160 participants) and from 1,000 to 1,500 subjects provided by 6 global collaborators. Nearly every sample came with metadata listing a de-identified subject ID, COVID-19 status, age in years and sex. Where HLA class I and class II types were available, the types were taken from metadata supplied by the sample provider, not from assay-based typing. The paper's findings and limits, for the study overall: Clinical and demographic metadata were provided uncurated, with the amount varying by source and participant.

Including the terminal cysteine and phenylalanine, the CDR3 comprises 14 residues. Only CDR3 DNA remains: 42 bases, in frame from the first base. V ends up 8 bases short and J 1 base short, with an unmatched junction base count of 1. Looking up the germline V gene yields CDR1 SNHLY and CDR2 FYNNEI. A remark on this clone: Its target antigen remains unknown. Per-base qualities were not stored, and no clone one base away is much larger.

TCRbeta CDR3 regions were amplified from genomic DNA by means of the immunoSEQ Assay, a bias-controlled multiplex PCR. The published analysis was carried out like this. Within the assay, amplification of reference gene primers was used to estimate how many nucleated cells each sample contained. To quantify the absolute abundance of each unique TCRbeta CDR3 rearrangement, sequence reads were collapsed and filtered. For each sample, productive Simpson clonality was calculated as the square root of Simpson's diversity index over productive rearrangements. TCRdb took this table from immuneACCESS and kept in-frame rearrangements with V and J called. Such tables lack part of the clones; where checked against another copy, unresolved V genes explain under half of the gap, and the rest is unexplained. The DNA was the basis for D and trimming; V, J and clone size are from that table. The sample table lists roughly 70,000 clones, 70% to 90% of them with a count of one. Of the sample, about 4.4% falls within the top ten clones.

Each collaborating institution followed its own protocols to collect whole blood in K2EDTA tubes. For TCRbeta analysis, collaborator samples were shipped as frozen whole blood, as isolated PBMCs, or as DNA extracted from either sample type. The sequence is built from TRBV2 and TRBJ2-3; the central 12 bases match TRBD2. The sequencing sample was made of peripheral blood. This TCR was recovered from a woman aged 80 or older with active or convalescent COVID-19. CDR3 region: CASGLAGRTDTQYF. DNA sequence: TGTGCCAGCGGACTAGCGGGACGCACAGATACGCAGTATTTT.